This T cell receptor (beta chain) came from a study of blood T cell repertoires in COVID-19 (dated by TCRdb to 2018 to 2021). Background for the entire study: Samples covering the acute and convalescent phases of COVID-19 were provided by collaborators in the United States, Italy and Spain. Where available, HLA class I and class II types were obtained from metadata supplied by the sample provider rather than from assay-based typing. Subjects who had been exposed to COVID-19, were actively infected with it, or had recovered from it provided the deeply sampled blood TCRbeta repertoires that made up the dataset. The prospective study material was composed of cDNA or gDNA derived from T cells, B-cell-depleted T cells, or PBMCs. The samples were drawn from two sources: the first 160 participants of the ongoing ImmuneRACE study, and 1,200 or so subjects contributed by 6 global collaborators. A freely available public database, intended as a resource for researchers studying the immune response to SARS-CoV-2, is where the repertoires were released. Sample metadata almost always included a de-identified subject ID, COVID-19 status, age in years and sex.

Here is what the overall study found, with its caveats: The quantity of clinical and demographic metadata differed by source and by participant and was supplied without curation.

The germline V gene gives CDR1 as SNHLY and CDR2 as FYNNEI. Trimming takes 4 bases from V and 2 bases from J, and the germline ends sit 8 bases apart. Reading from cysteine to phenylalanine, the CDR3 counts 13 amino acids. The read is trimmed to its CDR3 DNA, 39 bases read in frame from base 1. Participants in the prospective study were aged 18 to 89 years, lived in under 30 United States geographic areas, and enrolled through a virtual design. In the prospective study, participants were assigned to cohorts based on the clinical history participants reported in a screening survey and a study questionnaire. ImmuneRACE Cohort 3 recovered participants were defined by two consecutive negative NP/OP PCR tests, healthcare professional clearance, or symptom resolution. In the prospective study, mobile phlebotomists collected whole blood, serum and a nasopharyngeal or oropharyngeal swab from each participant. Prospective study participants could optionally give additional blood draws and questionnaires over a roughly two-month period. Prospective study blood samples were shipped either frozen or at room temperature before DNA extraction.

TCRbeta CDR3 regions were amplified from genomic DNA using the immunoSEQ Assay, a bias-controlled multiplex PCR. In the original analysis: The number of nucleated cells in each sample was estimated by amplification of reference gene primers within the assay. To quantify the absolute abundance of each unique TCRbeta CDR3 rearrangement, sequence reads were collapsed and filtered. For each sample, productive Simpson clonality was calculated as the square root of Simpson's diversity index over productive rearrangements. This is the immuneACCESS table as TCRdb keeps it, with only in-frame sequences that have V and J called. A part of the clones is gone; compared with another copy, unresolved V genes explain less than half, and the rest is unexplained. That table gives V, J and clone size, and the DNA gave D and trimming. The sample contains roughly 340,000 clones, 75% to 90% of them found a single time. The ten largest clonotypes hold about 1% of the sample.

To note about this clone: The target of this receptor is not known. There are no base qualities to consult, and no much larger clone falls within one base.

The sequence was obtained from a man between 18 and 29 years old who had recovered from COVID-19. Sequencing was done on a sample of PBMCs or T cells enriched from blood (not recorded which). The chain employs TRBV2 and TRBJ1-1; the D segment could be TRBD1, given 6 matching bases. Read as DNA, the sequence is TGTGCCAGCAGTGGGACAGCTAACACTGAAGCTTTCTTT. Its protein reads: CASSGTANTEAFF.